These 17 T cell receptor beta chains share one sample of origin, sequenced in a study of OX40 agonist ivuxolimab in advanced cancers. Sequencing used immunoSEQ multiplex PCR; TCRdb keeps in-frame clones, though not all of them. Of 40,000 to 50,000 clones in the sample, approximately 86% were seen once. Sample: CD4+ or CD8+ T cells sorted from blood, taken in a trial of the OX40 agonist ivuxolimab. These receptors were taken from an adult with an advanced solid tumor such as melanoma, head and neck, liver or kidney cancer.

The chain joins TRBV7-8 to TRBJ2-7, with D uncertain. The ends were cut back, 0 bases at V and 3 bases at J, with 18 bases in the middle. In germline, CDR1 is SGHVS, CDR2 FQNEAQ. The CDR3 is 17 residues long. The CDR3, as DNA: TGTGCCAGCAGCTTAGCGGTCCCAGGTCCGGTTTTCTACGAGCAGTACTTC. This codes for CASSLAVPGPVFYEQYF.

This clone was seen a few times. V gene TRBV10-1 combines with J gene TRBJ2-7, with TRBD1 as a possible D gene (5 bases). CDR3 length equals 13 residues. Germline-derived CDR1 and CDR2 are WNHNN and SYGVQD (reference sequence). The V and J ends lost 3 bases and 6 bases respectively, with 12 bases between them. The CDR3 region has the DNA TGCGCCAGCAGTGAAGTTCAGGGTGGCGAGCAGTACTTC. Translating gives CASSEVQGGEQYF.

This clone was recorded a few times. This rearrangement joins TRBV21-1 to TRBJ2-1; the table names TRBD2, a call not compared with the DNA. TRBV21-1 is flagged as a pseudogene. The CDR3 covers 14 residues. The CDR3 loop reads CASSCGGSYNEQFF. DNA of the CDR3: TGTGCCAGCAGCTGTGGGGGGTCCTACAATGAGCAGTTCTTC.

This chain uses TRBV27 with TRBJ2-3; TRBD2 aligns across 9 bases. The germline V gene encodes CDR1 MNHEY and CDR2 SMNVEV (reference sequence). The CDR3 sequence is 15 residues long. The V and J ends lost 5 bases and 5 bases, in that order; junction bases with no gene match: 8. CDR3 DNA sequence: TGTGCCAGCAGTCCGGGACTAGCAGGCTTAGATACGCAGTATTTT. This sequence encodes CASSPGLAGLDTQYF.

This clone has more than one count but fewer than ten. This chain uses TRBV11-2 with TRBJ1-2; no reliable D call. The CDR3 is 15 residues long. Trimming cost V 1 base and J 0 bases, with 9 bases left between them. Germline CDR1 is SGHAT and CDR2 is FQNNGV. CDR3 in DNA: TGTGCCAGCAGCTTAGGACGGCCCTCTAACTATGGCTACACCTTC. It is translated as CASSLGRPSNYGYTF.

This clone occurred once. The rearrangement links TRBV6-5 to TRBJ2-3; 15 nucleotides agree with TRBD2. The V and J ends lost 0 bases and 6 bases, in that order; junction bases with no gene match: 1. The CDR3 is 16 amino acids. CDR1 MNHEY and CDR2 SVGAGI come from the germline V gene. The CDR3 DNA reads as TGTGCCAGCAGTTACTCGGGGACTAGCGGGGGGGATACGCAGTATTTT. This codes for CASSYSGTSGGDTQYF.

This clone was observed once. The V call is TRBV19, the J call TRBJ2-1; D unclear. From germline, CDR1 is LNHDA and CDR2 SQIVND (reference sequence). V was trimmed by 6 bases and J by 2 bases, leaving 8 bases between them. This CDR3 is 13 amino acids long. In DNA form, the CDR3 reads TGTGCCAGTAGCTACGAGGCCTACAATGAGCAGTTCTTC. It is translated as CASSYEAYNEQFF.

This clone was seen once. This chain connects TRBV7-9 to TRBJ2-7, with D tentatively TRBD1 (5 bases). The J call may be mistaken, given a closer DNA end match to TRBJ2-1. The germline V gene has CDR1 SEHNR and CDR2 FQNEAQ (reference sequence). The CDR3 is made up of 16 amino acids. Here the CDR3 reads CASSPRQMSSYNEQFF. DNA of the CDR3: TGTGCCAGCAGCCCCCGACAGATGAGCTCCTACAATGAGCAGTTCTTC.

CDR3 protein: CASSGGDNYEQYF. CDR3 in DNA: TGTGCCAGCAGCGGGGGGGACAACTACGAGCAGTACTTC. This chain links TRBV5-6 with TRBJ2-7, with D tentatively TRBD2 (7 bases). V lost 4 bases, J lost 3 bases, and 11 bases lay in between. The CDR3 runs 13 residues. Looked up from germline, CDR1 is SGHDT and CDR2 is YYEEEE.

The rearrangement uses TRBV13 and TRBJ2-7; 7 nucleotides align to TRBD2. From germline, CDR1 is PRHDT and CDR2 FYEKMQ (reference sequence). This CDR3 spans 16 amino acids. V lost 2 bases to trimming and J lost 0 bases; unmatched junction nucleotides: 7. CDR3 sequence (DNA): TGTGCCAGCAGCTTAACGGGGCGGGAGCCCTCCTACGAGCAGTACTTC. It codes for CASSLTGREPSYEQYF.

The genes are TRBV4-3 and TRBJ2-7; D unresolved. Trimming removed 3 bases from V and 3 bases from J, with 15 bases in between. Germline V CDR1 and CDR2: LGHNA, YSLEER. The CDR3 loop spans 15 amino acids. The CDR3 protein is CASSHGIEPYYEQYF. CDR3 in DNA: TGCGCCAGCAGCCATGGAATAGAGCCCTACTACGAGCAGTACTTC.

J is TRBJ2-7 and V is TRBV5-4; 8 positions match TRBD1. The CDR3 runs to 15 residues. The V gene's germline CDR1 is SGHNT and CDR2 YYREEE (reference sequence). The trim removed 0 bases at V and 2 bases at J, leaving 4 bases unmatched. The CDR3 region has the DNA TGTGCCAGCAGCTTGGGGACAGGGTGGGCCTACGAGCAGTACTTC. The encoded protein is CASSLGTGWAYEQYF.

This clone is a singleton in its sample. This chain links TRBV7-2 with TRBJ1-3; D gene unclear. The germline V and J ends were trimmed by 2 bases and 3 bases, with 11 bases remaining between them. The CDR3 runs to 15 residues. Per the germline V gene, CDR1 is SGHTA and CDR2 is FQGNSA. The CDR3 DNA reads as TGTGCCAGCAGCTTAAATAGGGCAGTTGGAAACACCATATATTTT. Translating gives CASSLNRAVGNTIYF. Variable domain in full (rest from reference TRBV7-2 and TRBJ1-3): GAGVSQSPSNKVTEKGKDVELRCDPISGHTALYWYRQSLGQGLEFLIYFQGNSAPDKSGLPSDRFSAERTGGSVSTLTIQRTQQEDSAVYLCASSLNRAVGNTIYFGEGSWLTVV.

This clone is medium-sized. This chain links TRBV29-1 with TRBJ2-1; D possibly corresponds to TRBD2 (5 bases). The CDR3 contains 11 residues. Per the germline V gene, CDR1 is SQVTM and CDR2 is ANQGSEA. CDR3 amino acids: CKVRASNEQFF. The CDR3 coding sequence is TGCAAGGTGCGGGCTAGCAATGAGCAGTTCTTC.

The rearrangement links TRBV7-8 to TRBJ2-7; 7 nucleotides agree with TRBD2. Germline assignment: CDR1 SGHVS and CDR2 FQNEAQ. Germline trimming cut 1 base from V and 3 bases from J; bases unmatched to any gene: 6. The CDR3 runs 15 residues. CDR3 nucleotide sequence: TGTGCCAGCAGCTTAGGGGGGGGACGGATCTACGAGCAGTACTTC. It codes for CASSLGGGRIYEQYF.

J is TRBJ2-3 and V is TRBV21-1; the D call in the table, TRBD2, was not verified against the DNA. TRBV21-1 is a pseudogene locus. CDR3 length equals 14 residues. The DNA for the CDR3 is TGTGCCAGCCCCGGGGGGGCAGGGACAGATACGCAGTATTTT. Residues: CASPGGAGTDTQYF.

The chain joins TRBV7-7 to TRBJ1-3, with 11 nucleotides matching TRBD1. In germline, CDR1 is SSHAT, CDR2 FNYEAQ (reference sequence). The length of the CDR3 is 14 residues. J was trimmed by 8 bases and V by 5 bases; bases with no gene match: 5. The CDR3 loop is CASSLGQGADTIYF. CDR3 nucleotide sequence: TGTGCCAGCAGCCTAGGACAGGGGGCTGACACCATATATTTT.